The 29 T cell receptor beta chains below come from one sample, sequenced in a study of blood T cell repertoires in COVID-19. The protocol was immunoSEQ multiplex PCR, while the TCRdb copy is restricted to in-frame clones and leaves out a portion. The profile shows 210,000 or so clones, around 80% of them singletons. The specimen was peripheral blood. All receptors derive from a woman between 35 and 50 years old with acute or convalescent COVID-19.

The genes are TRBV27 and TRBJ2-1; 10 nucleotides line up with TRBD2. Trimming at V came to 7 bases and at J to 2 bases, leaving 2 bases not matched to a gene. The CDR3 has 14 residues. Germline V gene lookup returns CDR1 MNHEY and CDR2 SMNVEV (reference sequence). The CDR3 DNA reads TGTGCCAGCACTAGCGGGAGCGCCTACAATGAGCAGTTCTTC. Amino acid sequence: CASTSGSAYNEQFF.

Written as DNA, the CDR3 is TGTGCCAGCTCGCTTACCCCGGGACAGGGCGCGAACACTGAAGCTTTCTTT. It specifies CASSLTPGQGANTEAFF. The chain is built from TRBV18 and TRBJ1-1; 9 bases map to TRBD1. The CDR3 has 17 amino acids. Germline CDR1 is KGHSH and CDR2 is LQKENI. J was trimmed by 1 base and V by 6 bases; bases with no gene match: 12. The full variable domain, its missing parts supplied by reference TRBV18 and TRBJ1-1, is NAGVMQNPRHLVRRRGQEARLRCSPMKGHSHVYWYRQLPEEGLKFMVYLQKENIIDESGMPKERFSAEFPKEGPSILRIQQVVRGDSAAYFCASSLTPGQGANTEAFFGQGTRLTVV.

This chain links TRBV4-2 with TRBJ2-4; D uncertain. This CDR3 has 15 amino acids. V shed 0 bases and J shed 1 base, with 7 bases lying between them. The V gene's germline CDR1 is LGHNA and CDR2 YNFKEQ. The CDR3 DNA is TGTGCCAGCAGCCAAGAGTGGGCCGCCAAAAACATTCAGTACTTC. It specifies CASSQEWAAKNIQYF.

This clone was seen once. The chain links TRBV9 to TRBJ2-5; TRBD2 might be the D (7 bases). The germline V gene has CDR1 SGDLS and CDR2 YYNGEE. CDR3 length: 16 amino acids. V was pared by 0 bases and J by 7 bases, with 19 bases between. The chain's CDR3 is CASSVGRGAQVGTQYF. The CDR3 coding sequence is TGTGCCAGCAGCGTAGGTCGGGGGGCCCAGGTCGGGACCCAGTACTTC. The variable domain in full, with the rest retrieved from reference TRBV9 and TRBJ2-5, is DSGVTQTPKHLITATGQRVTLRCSPRSGDLSVYWYQQSLDQGLQFLIQYYNGEERAKGNILERFSAQQFPDLHSELNLSSLELGDSALYFCASSVGRGAQVGTQYFGPGTRLLVL.

CDR3 amino acids: CASSARTGGNEQFF. CDR3 DNA: TGTGCCAGCAGTGCCCGGACAGGGGGCAATGAGCAGTTCTTC. The V gene is TRBV2, the J gene TRBJ2-1, with 10 bases identical to TRBD1. The germline CDR1 and CDR2 sequences are SNHLY and FYNNEI. The CDR3 length is 14 residues. V trimming: 4 bases; J trimming: 6 bases; junction bases outside the gene matches: 3.

The V call is TRBV2, the J call TRBJ2-3, with no clear D. This CDR3 region has 15 residues. The germline CDR1 and CDR2 sequences are SNHLY and FYNNEI. With 2 bases removed from V and 0 bases from J, the gap between germline ends came to 9 bases. The CDR3 loop is CASSELGHSTDTQYF. In DNA, the CDR3 is TGTGCCAGCAGTGAACTGGGCCACAGCACAGATACGCAGTATTTT.

The chain uses TRBV19 and TRBJ1-2; TRBD1 might be the D (5 bases). This CDR3 region has 15 residues. V was shortened by 5 bases and J by 6 bases, with 19 bases between the two germline ends. The V gene's germline CDR1 is LNHDA and CDR2 SQIVND (reference sequence). The CDR3 spells CASSLLILQVNGYTF. The CDR3 DNA sequence: TGTGCCAGTAGTCTCTTGATATTACAGGTTAATGGCTACACCTTC.

The V gene is TRBV18, the J gene TRBJ1-1; 9 bases map to TRBD1. V shed 7 bases, J shed 1 base, and the junction held 4 bases outside the gene matches. Germline V gene data show CDR1 as KGHSH and CDR2 as LQKENI. This CDR3 has 14 amino acids. CDR3 DNA: TGTGCCAGCTTCACAGGGGGCTGGAACACTGAAGCTTTCTTT. Its translation: CASFTGGWNTEAFF. Variable domain in full (rest from reference TRBV18 and TRBJ1-1): NAGVMQNPRHLVRRRGQEARLRCSPMKGHSHVYWYRQLPEEGLKFMVYLQKENIIDESGMPKERFSAEFPKEGPSILRIQQVVRGDSAAYFCASFTGGWNTEAFFGQGTRLTVV.

The DNA for the CDR3 is TGTGCCAGCAGCCCACAGGGGACACCGTATGGCTACACCTTC. Amino acid sequence: CASSPQGTPYGYTF. The chain carries TRBV14 and TRBJ1-2, with 7 positions matching TRBD1. J was trimmed by 5 bases and V by 4 bases; bases with no gene match: 7. The CDR3 runs 14 residues. Germline lookup yields CDR1 SGHDN and CDR2 FVKESK.

The V gene is TRBV7-2, the J gene TRBJ2-5; 10 positions match TRBD2. With 5 bases clipped from V and 4 bases from J, the junction kept 7 bases outside the gene matches. The CDR3 runs 15 residues. The germline CDR1 and CDR2 sequences are SGHTA and FQGNSA. CDR3 bases: TGTGCCAGCAGCCTCCCCCTAGCGGGAGCAGAGACCCAGTACTTC. This gives the protein CASSLPLAGAETQYF.

This chain joins TRBV9 and TRBJ1-1, with D perhaps matching TRBD1 (6 bases). Germline values: CDR1 SGDLS, CDR2 YYNGEE. V was shortened by 2 bases and J by 3 bases, with 8 bases between the two germline ends. The CDR3 consists of 13 residues. The CDR3 DNA is TGTGCCAGCAGCGTGGACAGCTACACTGAAGCTTTCTTT. It codes for CASSVDSYTEAFF.

The rearrangement uses TRBV5-8 and TRBJ2-2; perhaps TRBD2 as D (6 bases). Germline V gene data show CDR1 as SGHTS and CDR2 as YDEGEE. CDR3 size: 18 residues. Trimming stripped 0 bases from V and 0 bases from J, with 15 bases between. The CDR3 DNA is TGTGCCAGCAGCTTGGAGCAAGGGAGCGGGCCGAACACCGGGGAGCTGTTTTTT. Protein product: CASSLEQGSGPNTGELFF. Drawing the rest from reference TRBV5-8 and TRBJ2-2, the complete variable domain is EAGVTQSPTHLIKTRGQQATLRCSPISGHTSVYWYQQALGLGLQFLLWYDEGEERNRGNFPPRFSGRQFPNYSSELNVNALELEDSALYLCASSLEQGSGPNTGELFFGEGSRLTVL.

The chain recombines TRBV4-2 with TRBJ2-1, with 8 nucleotides matching TRBD2. The junction had 6 bases not matched to a gene; V was cut back by 4 bases and J by 1 base. Germline-derived CDR1 and CDR2 are LGHNA and YNFKEQ. The CDR3 totals 16 residues. This chain's CDR3 is CASSLKAGDSYNEQFF. The CDR3 nucleotides read TGTGCCAGCAGCCTTAAAGCGGGGGATTCCTACAATGAGCAGTTCTTC.

This chain uses TRBV4-1 with TRBJ2-5, with TRBD2 matching over 8 bases. With V trimmed by 0 bases and J by 5 bases, 8 bases remained unmatched. Germline assignment: CDR1 MGHRA and CDR2 YSYEKL. The CDR3 consists of 16 residues. The CDR3 DNA is TGCGCCAGCAGCCAAGATTTACGAGCGGGAGAGGAGACCCAGTACTTC. Translated, it gives CASSQDLRAGEETQYF.

This clone appeared a single time. This rearrangement joins TRBV6-5 to TRBJ2-7; tentative D call: TRBD1 (6 bases). Germline CDR1 and CDR2: MNHEY and SVGAGI. The CDR3 runs to 15 residues. The V gene lost 6 bases and the J gene lost 4 bases, with 19 bases spanning the gap. The CDR3 DNA reads TGTGCCAGCAGAAGATCACAGGGCGATGAGTACGAGCAGTACTTC. Protein product: CASRRSQGDEYEQYF.

The gene calls are TRBV5-8 and TRBJ2-3; a weak D match, TRBD2 (5 bases). V lost 2 bases to trimming and J lost 0 bases, with 13 bases between them. Germline values: CDR1 SGHTS, CDR2 YDEGEE. The CDR3 is made up of 16 amino acids. CDR3 protein: CASSFGSVTSTDTQYF. The CDR3 coding sequence is TGTGCCAGCAGCTTTGGTAGCGTCACTAGCACAGATACGCAGTATTTT. Looking up the rest from reference TRBV5-8 and TRBJ2-3 gives the full variable domain: EAGVTQSPTHLIKTRGQQATLRCSPISGHTSVYWYQQALGLGLQFLLWYDEGEERNRGNFPPRFSGRQFPNYSSELNVNALELEDSALYLCASSFGSVTSTDTQYFGPGTRLTVL.

This chain's CDR3 is CASRQTVNTEAFF. CDR3 coding DNA: TGTGCCAGCAGGCAAACGGTGAACACTGAAGCTTTCTTT. The chain employs TRBV6-4 and TRBJ1-1; D is unclear. This CDR3 has 13 residues. In germline, CDR1 is MRHNA, CDR2 SNTAGT. V lost 6 bases to trimming and J lost 0 bases, with 8 bases between them.

This chain connects TRBV12-5 to TRBJ1-1; D is undetermined. The germline gives CDR1 LGHNT, CDR2 FRNRAP. The CDR3 spans 14 residues. Between the trimmed V and J ends, which lost 1 base and 1 base, there was a span of 7 bases. DNA of the CDR3: TGTGCTAGTGGTTTGGGGAGCAGGAACACTGAAGCTTTCTTT. Protein product: CASGLGSRNTEAFF.

This chain uses TRBV2 with TRBJ1-3; tentative D call: TRBD1 (5 bases). The germline CDR1 and CDR2 sequences are SNHLY and FYNNEI. This CDR3 region has 19 residues. Trimming left V 2 bases short and J 0 bases short, with 20 bases between. CDR3 nucleotides: TGTGCCAGCAGTGAACCTGGGGCGAGCGGGCGAGTCTCTGGAAACACCATATATTTT. Amino acid sequence: CASSEPGASGRVSGNTIYF. The full variable domain, completed using reference TRBV2 and TRBJ1-3, is EPEVTQTPSHQVTQMGQEVILRCVPISNHLYFYWYRQILGQKVEFLVSFYNNEISEKSEIFDDQFSVERPDGSNFTLKIRSTKLEDSAMYFCASSEPGASGRVSGNTIYFGEGSWLTVV.

This chain uses TRBV27 with TRBJ1-6; D remains ambiguous. V was pared by 6 bases and J by 0 bases, with 12 bases between. In germline, CDR1 is MNHEY, CDR2 SMNVEV (reference sequence). The CDR3 runs 16 residues. The DNA of the CDR3 is TGTGCCAGCAGGCCCACGGAGAGCTCCTATAATTCACCCCTCCACTTT. Translating it yields CASRPTESSYNSPLHF.

This chain uses TRBV7-2 with TRBJ2-5; D is ambiguous. V was cut by 2 bases and J by 2 bases, with 18 bases left in between. Germline V lookup: CDR1 SGHTA, CDR2 FQGNSA. The CDR3 length is 17 residues. This CDR3 is CASSLLRVPVSQETQYF. The CDR3 coding sequence is TGTGCCAGCAGCTTACTCCGCGTCCCGGTATCACAAGAGACCCAGTACTTC.

The rearrangement uses TRBV27 and TRBJ2-1, with 8 bases identical to TRBD2. Germline CDR1 MNHEY, CDR2 SMNVEV (reference sequence). The length of the CDR3 is 17 residues. The J segment lost 4 bases and the V segment lost 5 bases, leaving 13 bases of the junction unmatched. The CDR3: CASSGTRGNWGYNEQFF. The CDR3 nucleotides read TGTGCCAGCAGTGGGACTAGAGGGAATTGGGGTTACAATGAGCAGTTCTTC.

This clone was recorded only once. The rearrangement joins TRBV4-2 to TRBJ2-7; 13 nucleotides line up with TRBD2. The V gene's germline CDR1 is LGHNA and CDR2 YNFKEQ. This CDR3 contains 16 residues. The V segment lost 0 bases and the J segment 5 bases; nucleotides outside the gene matches: 4. CDR3 protein: CASSQDQLAGGNEQYF. In DNA, the CDR3 is TGTGCCAGCAGCCAAGATCAACTAGCGGGGGGGAACGAGCAGTACTTC.

The rearrangement joins TRBV7-2 to TRBJ2-7, with D possibly matching TRBD2 (6 bases). The germline CDR1 and CDR2 sequences are SGHTA and FQGNSA. The CDR3 spans 17 residues. V shed 1 base and J shed 2 bases, with 18 bases lying between them. CDR3 region: CASSLGRGTVTPYEQYF. CDR3 sequence (DNA): TGTGCCAGCAGCTTAGGTCGCGGGACCGTAACACCCTACGAGCAGTACTTC.

This clone qualifies as medium-sized. The chain recombines TRBV3-1 (or the pseudogene TRBV3-2) with TRBJ1-3; tentatively, D is TRBD1 (5 bases). Germline-derived CDR1 and CDR2 are LGHDT and YNNKEL (reference sequence). The CDR3 runs to 15 residues. V was clipped by 4 bases and J by 0 bases, with 10 bases between them. CDR3 amino acids: CASSPIRGSGNTIYF. The CDR3 DNA sequence: TGTGCCAGCAGCCCCATAAGGGGCTCTGGAAACACCATATATTTT.

This sequence joins TRBV4-1 and TRBJ1-2, with TRBD1 matching 9 bases. This CDR3 is built from 16 residues. The germline gives CDR1 MGHRA, CDR2 YSYEKL. V was pared by 1 base and J by 4 bases, with 7 bases of the junction left unmatched. Here the CDR3 DNA reads TGCGCCAGCAGCCAAGTTTGGACAGGGGAGGGCTATGGCTACACCTTC. Amino acid sequence: CASSQVWTGEGYGYTF.

CDR3 in DNA: TGTGCCAGCAGCCTGGGGGGACCGCAAGAGACCCAGTACTTC. Its protein is CASSLGGPQETQYF. The V gene is TRBV7-2, the J gene TRBJ2-5; D possibly corresponds to TRBD2 (6 bases). Germline V gene sequence: CDR1 SGHTA, CDR2 FQGNSA. With 5 bases removed from V and 2 bases from J, the gap between germline ends came to 12 bases. The CDR3 runs to 14 residues.

Here the CDR3 reads CASSRGSVNNEQFF. In nucleotides, the CDR3 is TGTGCCAGCAGCCGCGGGTCAGTCAACAATGAGCAGTTCTTC. This chain connects TRBV7-7 to TRBJ2-1, with D tentatively TRBD2 (5 bases). V lost 5 bases and J 5 bases, leaving 13 bases between the germline ends. The germline CDR1 and CDR2 sequences are SSHAT and FNYEAQ (reference sequence). The CDR3 covers 14 residues.

The V call is TRBV27, the J call TRBJ2-7, with 14 bases lining up with TRBD2. The germline CDR1 and CDR2 sequences are MNHEY and SMNVEV (reference sequence). With 5 bases clipped from V and 5 bases from J, the junction kept 5 bases outside the gene matches. CDR3 length: 15 residues. CDR3 residues: CASSPGTSGRNEQYF. CDR3 nucleotides: TGTGCCAGCAGTCCCGGGACTAGCGGGAGAAACGAGCAGTACTTC.